The present T cell receptor (beta chain) was sequenced within a study of Graves' ophthalmopathy and Graves' hyperthyroidism. This clonotype came up a few times. Amplified TCR beta CDR3 regions were obtained using RNA transcripts as template. RT-PCR in the first round used HTBI primers; a second-round multiplex PCR followed. MiXCR, run by TCRdb on the multiplex PCR reads, gives a single entry per CDR3 protein. This table holds some 1.1 million distinct CDR3 sequences, around a third found once. This CDR3 has 11 residues. Looked up from germline, CDR1 is SNHLY and CDR2 is FYNNEI. The V gene lost 6 bases and the J gene lost 9 bases, with 12 bases spanning the gap.

The receptor's source is an adult man with Graves' hyperthyroidism. Sequencing input: peripheral blood or thyroid tissue (not recorded which). J is TRBJ2-7 and V is TRBV2; D uncertain. The CDR3 here is CASSPTAGQYF. In nucleotides, the CDR3 is TGTGCCAGCAGCCCTACAGCTGGGCAGTACTTC.